This TCR beta chain is from a study of breast tumors, draining lymph nodes, adjacent tissues. Germline values: CDR1 SGHRS, CDR2 YFSETQ. V lost 5 bases, J lost 5 bases, and 16 bases stayed unmatched. This CDR3 is 18 amino acids long. This clonotype was recorded at least ten times. Its specificity is not known. Broader study findings: That most tumor T cells come from lymph nodes remained unproven.

TCRdb recomputed calls from the multiplex PCR reads with MiXCR, one row per CDR3 protein. The sample contains over 35,000 distinct CDR3 sequences, around 35% of which appear only once. The chain uses TRBV5-1 and TRBJ2-7, with 13 bases matching TRBD2. The sequence was collected from a female donor with breast cancer. Some clones in this sample may be carry-over from other donors' samples. Sequencing was done on a sample of breast tumor tissue. The CDR3 region is CASRHSGTSGTARHEQYF. DNA for the CDR3: TGCGCCAGCAGACACTCCGGGACTAGCGGGACTGCTAGGCACGAGCAGTACTTC.